A selection of T cell receptor beta chains follows, all from one sample in a study of T cells after yellow fever vaccination. TCRdb itself ran the 5' RACE reads through MiXCR, one entry per CDR3 protein. The data show some 670,000 distinct CDR3 sequences, around 12% seen once. Here the sequenced sample was PBMCs, taken on the day of the yellow fever booster vaccination. The receptor set was obtained from a man aged 25-40 years who received the YFV17D yellow fever vaccine. CDR3s include the opening cysteine and the closing phenylalanine or tryptophan. Each record gives: CDR3 protein, CDR3 DNA, V gene, clone size, J gene, D gene. D genes are given only for firm matches. The size of a clone is reported for some rows only, either as once, few or many, or as a class for expanded clones.

CATSNLLAGGQETQYF,TGTGCCACCAGCAATTTGTTAGCGGGAGGGCAAGAGACCCAGTACTTC,TRBV15,few,TRBJ2-5,TRBD2
CASSGDTRNYGYTF,TGTGCCAGCTCGGGGGACACCAGAAACTATGGCTACACCTTC,TRBV2,.,TRBJ1-2,.
CSARETGKNIQYF,TGCAGTGCTAGAGAAACAGGGAAGAACATTCAGTACTTC,TRBV20-1,few,TRBJ2-4,.
CASSPDGDSDEQFF,TGTGCCAGCTCACCGGATGGGGATTCGGATGAGCAGTTCTTC,TRBV18,.,TRBJ2-1,.
CASTVQGRNTEAFF,TGTGCCAGCACCGTCCAGGGAAGGAACACTGAAGCTTTCTTT,TRBV5-5,few,TRBJ1-1,.
CASRIGQGGLGEQYF,TGCGCCAGCAGAATCGGACAGGGCGGACTGGGCGAGCAGTACTTC,TRBV5-1,few,TRBJ2-7,TRBD1
CASRRGGGTGYEQYF,TGTGCCAGCAGACGGGGGGGCGGGACAGGCTACGAGCAGTACTTC,TRBV6-1,many,TRBJ2-7,.
CASSVYYPEGLKAFF,TGTGCCAGCAGTGTGTACTATCCGGAGGGGTTGAAAGCTTTCTTT,TRBV25-1,few,TRBJ1-1,.
CASGGRLTTSGSSETQYF,TGTGCCAGCGGCGGTAGACTTACGACTAGCGGGAGTTCAGAGACCCAGTACTTC,TRBV3-1,.,TRBJ2-5,TRBD2
CATSREGGPRRLNTEAFF,TGTGCCACCAGCAGAGAGGGGGGGCCCAGGCGATTGAACACTGAAGCTTTCTTT,TRBV15,.,TRBJ1-1,.
CASTRYTGGGNQPQHF,TGTGCCAGCACGCGCTACACGGGGGGTGGCAATCAGCCCCAGCATTTT,TRBV6-2/TRBV6-3,.,TRBJ1-5,.
CASSYDRESSYEQYF,TGTGCCAGCAGCTACGACAGGGAAAGCTCCTACGAGCAGTACTTC,TRBV5-8,few,TRBJ2-7,TRBD1
CASSLLSEAFF,TGTGCCAGCAGTTTACTCTCTGAAGCTTTCTTT,TRBV12-3/TRBV12-4,few,TRBJ1-1,.
CASQTGALETQYF,TGTGCCAGTCAAACAGGGGCTTTAGAGACCCAGTACTTC,TRBV25-1,.,TRBJ2-5,TRBD1
CSAMRGSASYKRYNEQFF,TGCAGTGCTATGCGCGGGAGCGCATCCTACAAGAGGTACAATGAGCAGTTCTTC,TRBV20-1,many,TRBJ2-1,TRBD2
CASSLRRNSPLHF,TGTGCCAGCAGCTTACGAAGGAACTCACCCCTCCACTTT,TRBV7-2,few,TRBJ1-6,.
CASSQVVEEQFF,TGTGCCAGCAGCCAAGTTGTTGAGGAGCAGTTCTTC,TRBV3-1,.,TRBJ2-1,.
CAIADRGFTDTQYF,TGTGCCATCGCAGACAGGGGATTTACAGATACGCAGTATTTT,TRBV10-3,many,TRBJ2-3,TRBD1
CAMSFGLHNEQFF,TGTGCCATGAGCTTCGGGCTTCACAATGAGCAGTTCTTC,TRBV5-6,.,TRBJ2-1,.
CASREVSDTEAFF,TGTGCCAGCAGGGAGGTTTCGGACACTGAAGCTTTCTTT,TRBV2,many,TRBJ1-1,.
CASSLEDISLTPLHF,TGTGCCAGCAGCTTAGAGGACATTAGTTTGACACCCCTCCACTTT,TRBV11-2,.,TRBJ1-6,.
CSARDPGETQYF,TGCAGTGCTAGAGATCCGGGGGAGACCCAGTACTTC,TRBV20-1,few,TRBJ2-5,.
CASSRSGLTGELFF,TGTGCCAGCAGCCGATCGGGTTTGACCGGGGAGCTGTTTTTT,TRBV27,many,TRBJ2-2,.
CSARPFSGYTYEQYF,TGCAGTGCCAGACCTTTTAGCGGGTATACCTACGAGCAGTACTTC,TRBV20-1,.,TRBJ2-7,TRBD2
CASSSTVGNYEQYF,TGCGCCAGCAGCTCGACAGTTGGGAACTACGAGCAGTACTTC,TRBV5-1,few,TRBJ2-7,.
CASSQQTGNYSPLHF,TGTGCCAGCAGCCAACAGACAGGGAACTATTCACCCCTCCACTTT,TRBV14,few,TRBJ1-6,TRBD1
CAISDRSGYNEQFF,TGTGCCATCAGTGACCGTAGCGGTTACAATGAGCAGTTCTTC,TRBV10-3,.,TRBJ2-1,.
CSASWQGGVGNEQFF,TGCAGTGCTAGCTGGCAGGGGGGAGTGGGCAATGAGCAGTTCTTC,TRBV20-1,few,TRBJ2-1,.
CASSLAKRDRQYF,TGTGCCAGCAGTTTAGCGAAACGGGACCGGCAGTATTTT,TRBV12-3/TRBV12-4,few,TRBJ2-3,.
CASSLDAPTSYEQYF,TGTGCCAGCAGCTTAGATGCACCCACCTCCTACGAGCAGTACTTC,TRBV7-2,few,TRBJ2-7,.
CASSLTSKQFF,TGTGCCAGCAGCTTAACTAGCAAACAGTTCTTC,TRBV7-2,.,TRBJ2-1,.
CATTLRQGTGQGYTF,TGTGCCACTACCCTCCGACAGGGTACCGGCCAAGGCTACACCTTC,TRBV19,few,TRBJ1-2,TRBD1
CASSLTSGYYEQYF,TGTGCCAGCAGCTTGACTAGCGGATACTACGAGCAGTACTTC,TRBV5-6,many,TRBJ2-7,TRBD2
CASSRLAGAPGELFF,TGCGCCAGCAGCCGACTAGCGGGAGCACCCGGGGAGCTGTTTTTT,TRBV5-1,.,TRBJ2-2,TRBD2
CASSLEGANYEQYF,TGTGCCAGCAGCTTAGAGGGGGCAAACTACGAGCAGTACTTC,TRBV7-6,.,TRBJ2-7,TRBD1
CASSRGDAYEQYF,TGTGCCTCCAGCAGGGGGGATGCCTACGAGCAGTACTTC,TRBV30,.,TRBJ2-7,.
CASSPSGGAGQPQHF,TGTGCCAGCTCACCATCTGGGGGCGCCGGCCAGCCCCAGCATTTT,TRBV18,few,TRBJ1-5,.
CASSLDGRGQETQYF,TGTGCTAGCAGCTTAGATGGGCGTGGACAAGAGACCCAGTACTTC,TRBV7-7,many,TRBJ2-5,.
CASSLAQGVNNEQFF,TGCGCCAGCAGCTTGGCGCAGGGGGTTAACAATGAGCAGTTCTTC,TRBV5-1,many,TRBJ2-1,TRBD1
CASSPPGQGQETQYF,TGTGCCAGCAGCCCCCCGGGACAGGGACAAGAGACCCAGTACTTC,TRBV7-9,few,TRBJ2-5,TRBD1
CASSSRTSDEQFF,TGCGCCAGCAGCTCTCGGACTAGCGACGAGCAGTTCTTC,TRBV4-3,.,TRBJ2-1,TRBD2
CASRDIAKNIQYF,TGTGCCAGTCGGGACATTGCCAAAAACATTCAGTACTTC,TRBV6-6,many,TRBJ2-4,.
CASSPAGTDEETQYF,TGTGCCAGCAGCCCTGCCGGGACGGACGAAGAGACCCAGTACTTC,TRBV9,few,TRBJ2-5,.
CSVEVGQPWEQYF,TGCAGCGTTGAAGTAGGACAGCCGTGGGAGCAGTACTTC,TRBV29-1,few,TRBJ2-7,.
CSALGVAGTSDTQYF,TGCAGTGCTCTGGGGGTAGCGGGGACCTCGGATACGCAGTATTTT,TRBV20-1,once,TRBJ2-3,TRBD2
CATAGGRDEQYF,TGTGCCACCGCAGGGGGACGCGACGAGCAGTACTTC,TRBV6-5,few,TRBJ2-7,TRBD1